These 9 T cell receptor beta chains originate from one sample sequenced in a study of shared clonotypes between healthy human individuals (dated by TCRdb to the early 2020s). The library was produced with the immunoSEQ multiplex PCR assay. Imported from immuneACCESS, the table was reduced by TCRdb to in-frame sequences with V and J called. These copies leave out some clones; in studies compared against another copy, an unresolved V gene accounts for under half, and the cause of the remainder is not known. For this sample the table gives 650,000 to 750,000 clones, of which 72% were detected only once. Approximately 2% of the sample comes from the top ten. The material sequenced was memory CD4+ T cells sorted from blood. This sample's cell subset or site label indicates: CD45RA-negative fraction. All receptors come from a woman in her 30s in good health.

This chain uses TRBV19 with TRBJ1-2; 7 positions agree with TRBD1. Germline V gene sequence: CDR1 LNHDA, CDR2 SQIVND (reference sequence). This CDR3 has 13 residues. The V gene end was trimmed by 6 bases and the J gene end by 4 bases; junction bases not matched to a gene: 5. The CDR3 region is CASRMGQLYGYTF. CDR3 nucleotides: TGTGCCAGTAGAATGGGACAGCTCTATGGCTACACCTTC.

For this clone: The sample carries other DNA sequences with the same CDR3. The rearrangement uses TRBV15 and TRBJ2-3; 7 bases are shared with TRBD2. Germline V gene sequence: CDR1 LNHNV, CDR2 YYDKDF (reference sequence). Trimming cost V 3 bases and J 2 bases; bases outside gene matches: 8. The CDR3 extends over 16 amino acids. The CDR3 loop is CATSRVAGAITDTQYF. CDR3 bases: TGTGCCACCAGCAGGGTGGCGGGAGCGATCACAGATACGCAGTATTTT. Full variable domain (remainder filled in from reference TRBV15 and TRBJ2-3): DAMVIQNPRYQVTQFGKPVTLSCSQTLNHNVMYWYQQKSSQAPKLLFHYYDKDFNNEADTPDNFQSRRPNTSFCFLDIRSPGLGDTAMYLCATSRVAGAITDTQYFGPGTRLTVL.

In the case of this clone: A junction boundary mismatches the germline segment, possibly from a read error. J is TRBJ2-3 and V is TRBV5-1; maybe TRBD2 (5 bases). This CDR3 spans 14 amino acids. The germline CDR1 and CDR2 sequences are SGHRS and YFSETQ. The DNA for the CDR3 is TGCGCCAGCAGGTTGGACTGGAACACAGATACGCAGTATTTT. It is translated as CASRLDWNTDTQYF.

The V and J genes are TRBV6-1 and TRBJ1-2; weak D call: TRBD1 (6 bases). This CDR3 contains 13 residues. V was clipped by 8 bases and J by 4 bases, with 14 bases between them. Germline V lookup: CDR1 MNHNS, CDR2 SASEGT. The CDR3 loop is CASEVDRRYGYTF. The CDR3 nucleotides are TGTGCCAGCGAAGTAGACAGGCGCTATGGCTACACCTTC.

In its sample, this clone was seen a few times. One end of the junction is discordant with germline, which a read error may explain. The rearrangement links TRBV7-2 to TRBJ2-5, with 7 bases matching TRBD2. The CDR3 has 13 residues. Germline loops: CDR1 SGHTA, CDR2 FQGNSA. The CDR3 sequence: CASSRDYQKTQYF. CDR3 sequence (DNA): TGTGCCAGCAGCCGGGACTACCAAAAGACCCAGTACTTC. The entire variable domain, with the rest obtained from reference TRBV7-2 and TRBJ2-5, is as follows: GAGVSQSPSNKVTEKGKDVELRCDPISGHTALYWYRQSLGQGLEFLIYFQGNSAPDKSGLPSDRFSAERTGGSVSTLTIQRTQQEDSAVYLCASSRDYQKTQYFGPGTRLLVL.

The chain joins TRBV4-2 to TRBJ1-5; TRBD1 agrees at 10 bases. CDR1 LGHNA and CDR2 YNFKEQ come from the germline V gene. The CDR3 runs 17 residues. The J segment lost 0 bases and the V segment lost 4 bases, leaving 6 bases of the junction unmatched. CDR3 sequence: CASSLDRGPYSNQPQHF. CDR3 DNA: TGTGCCAGCAGCCTTGACAGGGGGCCCTATAGCAATCAGCCCCAGCATTTT.

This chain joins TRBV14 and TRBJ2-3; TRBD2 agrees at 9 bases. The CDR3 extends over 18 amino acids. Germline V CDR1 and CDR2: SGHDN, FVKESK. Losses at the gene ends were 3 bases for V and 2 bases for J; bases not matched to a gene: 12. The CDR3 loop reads CASSHPPGSGRLTDTQYF. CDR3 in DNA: TGTGCCAGCAGCCATCCCCCGGGTAGCGGGAGACTCACAGATACGCAGTATTTT.

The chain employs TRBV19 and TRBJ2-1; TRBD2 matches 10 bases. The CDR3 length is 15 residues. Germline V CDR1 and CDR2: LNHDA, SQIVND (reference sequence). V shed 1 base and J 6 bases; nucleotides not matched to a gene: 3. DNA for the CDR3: TGTGCCAGTAGTATAGGACTAGCGGGCCTCAATGAGCAGTTCTTC. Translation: CASSIGLAGLNEQFF.

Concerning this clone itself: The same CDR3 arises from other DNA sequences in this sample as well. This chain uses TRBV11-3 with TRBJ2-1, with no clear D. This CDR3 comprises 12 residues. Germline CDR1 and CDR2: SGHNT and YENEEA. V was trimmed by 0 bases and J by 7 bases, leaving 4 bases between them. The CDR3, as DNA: TGTGCCAGCAGCTTAGATAGGAATGAGCAGTTCTTC. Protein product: CASSLDRNEQFF.